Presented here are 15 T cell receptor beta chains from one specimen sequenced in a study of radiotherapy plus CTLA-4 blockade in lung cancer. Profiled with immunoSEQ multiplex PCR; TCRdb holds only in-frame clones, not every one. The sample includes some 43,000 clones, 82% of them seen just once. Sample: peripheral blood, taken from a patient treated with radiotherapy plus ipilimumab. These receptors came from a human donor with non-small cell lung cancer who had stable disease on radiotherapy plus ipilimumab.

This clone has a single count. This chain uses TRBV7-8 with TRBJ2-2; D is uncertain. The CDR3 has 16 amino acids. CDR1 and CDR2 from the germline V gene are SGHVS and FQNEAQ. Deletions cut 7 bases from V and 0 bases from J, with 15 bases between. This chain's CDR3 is CASTHSESANTGELFF. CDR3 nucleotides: TGTGCCAGCACCCACTCGGAGTCCGCGAACACCGGGGAGCTGTTTTTT.

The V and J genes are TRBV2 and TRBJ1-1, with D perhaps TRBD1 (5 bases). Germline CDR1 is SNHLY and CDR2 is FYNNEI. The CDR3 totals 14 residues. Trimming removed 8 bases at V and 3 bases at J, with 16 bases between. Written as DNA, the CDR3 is TGTGCCAGCGCCAGAATTTCAGGGCACACTGAAGCTTTCTTT. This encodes CASARISGHTEAFF.

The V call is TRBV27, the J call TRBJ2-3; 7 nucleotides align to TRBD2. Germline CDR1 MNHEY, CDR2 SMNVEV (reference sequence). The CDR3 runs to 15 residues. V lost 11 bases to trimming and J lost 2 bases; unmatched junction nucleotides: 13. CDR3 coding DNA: TGTGCCGGAAACTCTTCTAGCGGTATCACAGATACGCAGTATTTT. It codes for CAGNSSSGITDTQYF.

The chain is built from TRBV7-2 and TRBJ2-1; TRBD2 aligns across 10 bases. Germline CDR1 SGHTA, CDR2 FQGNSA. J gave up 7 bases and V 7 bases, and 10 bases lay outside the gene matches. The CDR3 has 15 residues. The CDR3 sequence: CASNPRLAGRNEQFF. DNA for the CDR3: TGTGCCAGCAACCCGCGACTAGCGGGCCGAAATGAGCAGTTCTTC. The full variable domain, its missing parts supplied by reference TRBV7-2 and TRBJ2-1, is GAGVSQSPSNKVTEKGKDVELRCDPISGHTALYWYRQSLGQGLEFLIYFQGNSAPDKSGLPSDRFSAERTGGSVSTLTIQRTQQEDSAVYLCASNPRLAGRNEQFFGPGTRLTVL.

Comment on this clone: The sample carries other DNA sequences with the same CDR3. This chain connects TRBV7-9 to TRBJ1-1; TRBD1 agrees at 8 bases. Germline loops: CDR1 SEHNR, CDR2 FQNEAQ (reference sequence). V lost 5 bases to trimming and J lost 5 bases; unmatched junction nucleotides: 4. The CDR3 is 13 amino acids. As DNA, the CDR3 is TGTGCCAGCAGCCCAGGGGGCCGGACTGAAGCTTTCTTT. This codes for CASSPGGRTEAFF.

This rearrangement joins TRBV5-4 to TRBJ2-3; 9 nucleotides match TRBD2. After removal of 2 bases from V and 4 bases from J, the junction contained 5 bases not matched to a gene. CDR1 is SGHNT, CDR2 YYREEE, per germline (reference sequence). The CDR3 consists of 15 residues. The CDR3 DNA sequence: TGTGCCAGCAGCTTCATTGCGGGAGGGTCAGATACGCAGTATTTT. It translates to CASSFIAGGSDTQYF. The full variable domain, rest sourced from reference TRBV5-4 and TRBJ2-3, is ETGVTQSPTHLIKTRGQQVTLRCSSQSGHNTVSWYQQALGQGPQFIFQYYREEENGRGNFPPRFSGLQFPNYSSELNVNALELDDSALYLCASSFIAGGSDTQYFGPGTRLTVL.

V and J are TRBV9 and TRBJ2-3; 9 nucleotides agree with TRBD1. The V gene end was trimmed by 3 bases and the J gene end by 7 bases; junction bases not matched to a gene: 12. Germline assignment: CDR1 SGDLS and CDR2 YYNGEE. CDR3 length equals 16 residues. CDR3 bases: TGTGCCAGCAGCGGACAGGGGGGAGGGGCCATGAATACGCAGTATTTT. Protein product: CASSGQGGGAMNTQYF.

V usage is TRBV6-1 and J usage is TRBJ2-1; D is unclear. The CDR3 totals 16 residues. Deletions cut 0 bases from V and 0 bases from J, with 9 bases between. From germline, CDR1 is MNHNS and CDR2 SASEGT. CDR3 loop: CASSEAAEYSYNEQFF. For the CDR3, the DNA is TGTGCCAGCAGTGAAGCGGCGGAATACTCCTACAATGAGCAGTTCTTC.

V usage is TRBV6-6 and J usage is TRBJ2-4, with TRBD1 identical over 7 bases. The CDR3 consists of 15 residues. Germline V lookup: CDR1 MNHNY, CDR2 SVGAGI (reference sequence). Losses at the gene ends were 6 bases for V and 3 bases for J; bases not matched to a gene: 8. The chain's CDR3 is CASRYRGDVKNIQYF. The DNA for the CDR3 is TGTGCCAGCAGATACAGGGGTGATGTCAAAAACATTCAGTACTTC.

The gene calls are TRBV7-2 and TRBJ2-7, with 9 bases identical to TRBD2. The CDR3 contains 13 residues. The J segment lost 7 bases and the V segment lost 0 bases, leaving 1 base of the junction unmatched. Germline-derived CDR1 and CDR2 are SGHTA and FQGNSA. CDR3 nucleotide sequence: TGTGCCAGCAGCTTAGCCCTAGCGGGGGAGCAGTACTTC. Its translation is CASSLALAGEQYF.

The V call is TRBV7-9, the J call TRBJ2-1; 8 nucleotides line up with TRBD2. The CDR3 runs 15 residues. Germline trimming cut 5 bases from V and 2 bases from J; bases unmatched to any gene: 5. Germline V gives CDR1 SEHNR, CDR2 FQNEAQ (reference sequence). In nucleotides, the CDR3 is TGTGCCAGCAGCATAACTAGCGGCGCCTACAATGAGCAGTTCTTC. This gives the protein CASSITSGAYNEQFF.

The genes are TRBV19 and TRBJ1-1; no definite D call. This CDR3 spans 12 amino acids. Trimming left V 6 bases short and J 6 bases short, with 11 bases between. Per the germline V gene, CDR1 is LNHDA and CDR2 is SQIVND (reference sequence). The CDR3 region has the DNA TGTGCCAGTAGAAGGGAGCCGGCTGAAGCTTTCTTT. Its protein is CASRREPAEAFF.

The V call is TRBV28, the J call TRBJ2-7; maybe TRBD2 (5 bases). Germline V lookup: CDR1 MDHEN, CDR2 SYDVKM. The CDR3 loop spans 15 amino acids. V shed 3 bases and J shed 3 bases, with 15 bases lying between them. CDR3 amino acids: CASSFKADYNYEQYF. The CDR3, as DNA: TGTGCCAGCAGTTTTAAGGCAGACTACAACTACGAGCAGTACTTC.

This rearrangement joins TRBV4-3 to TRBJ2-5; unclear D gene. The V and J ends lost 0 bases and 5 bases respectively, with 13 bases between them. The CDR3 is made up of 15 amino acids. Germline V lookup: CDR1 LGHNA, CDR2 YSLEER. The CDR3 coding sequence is TGCGCCAGCAGCCAAGACTTGGGCCTCTGGGAGACCCAGTACTTC. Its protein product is CASSQDLGLWETQYF.

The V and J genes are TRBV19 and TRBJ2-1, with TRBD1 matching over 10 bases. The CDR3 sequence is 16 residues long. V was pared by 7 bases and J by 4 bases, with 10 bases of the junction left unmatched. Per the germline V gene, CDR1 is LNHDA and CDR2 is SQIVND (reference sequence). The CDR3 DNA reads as TGTGCCAGTACCTCGTACCGACAGGGGGCTTACAATGAGCAGTTCTTC. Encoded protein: CASTSYRQGAYNEQFF.